Listed below are T cell receptor beta chains from one sample, sequenced in a study of blood T cells in healthy people across ages. TCRdb re-called the 5' RACE reads through MiXCR, storing one row per CDR3 protein. The sample contains 1,500,000 or so distinct CDR3 sequences, roughly two fifths of which appear only once. The sample comprised blood. These receptors were obtained from a woman under 30 in good health. Both conserved end residues are part of each CDR3. Each record gives: clone size, D gene, J gene, V gene, CDR3 protein, CDR3 DNA. D genes are given only for firm matches. Clone size is stated in some rows and not others, as once, few, many or a class when expanded.

clone_size: NA
d_call: NA
j_call: TRBJ2-1
v_call: TRBV12-3/TRBV12-4
cdr3_aa: CASSFEGEQFF
cdr3_nt: TGTGCCAGCAGCTTCGAGGGTGAGCAGTTCTTC

clone_size: few
d_call: NA
j_call: TRBJ1-1
v_call: TRBV3-1
cdr3_aa: CASSFRDQGTEAFF
cdr3_nt: TGTGCCAGCAGCTTCCGGGACCAGGGGACTGAAGCTTTCTTT

clone_size: NA
d_call: NA
j_call: TRBJ1-1
v_call: TRBV7-2
cdr3_aa: CASSPDGYYLNTEAFF
cdr3_nt: TGTGCCAGCAGCCCTGACGGATACTACTTGAACACTGAAGCTTTCTTT

clone_size: NA
d_call: TRBD2
j_call: TRBJ2-7
v_call: TRBV29-1
cdr3_aa: CSVGLAGGSSYNEQYF
cdr3_nt: TGCAGCGTCGGACTAGCGGGAGGGAGCTCCTACAATGAGCAGTACTTC

clone_size: once
d_call: NA
j_call: TRBJ1-5
v_call: TRBV25-1
cdr3_aa: CAGSEWQTIRGQPQHF
cdr3_nt: TGTGCCGGCAGTGAATGGCAGACGATAAGGGGCCAGCCCCAGCATTTT

clone_size: NA
d_call: NA
j_call: TRBJ2-5
v_call: TRBV20-1
cdr3_aa: CSARGHSEFETQYF
cdr3_nt: TGCAGTGCTAGAGGCCACTCAGAGTTTGAGACCCAGTACTTC

clone_size: few
d_call: NA
j_call: TRBJ1-2
v_call: TRBV6-2/TRBV6-3
cdr3_aa: CASSYWDIRDYGYTF
cdr3_nt: TGTGCCAGCAGTTACTGGGACATCCGAGACTATGGCTACACCTTC

clone_size: few
d_call: TRBD1
j_call: TRBJ2-5
v_call: TRBV4-1
cdr3_aa: CASSQDWDSRETQYF
cdr3_nt: TGCGCCAGCAGCCAAGATTGGGACAGCAGGGAGACCCAGTACTTC

clone_size: few
d_call: NA
j_call: TRBJ2-2
v_call: TRBV24-1
cdr3_aa: CATSYDRKTGELFF
cdr3_nt: TGTGCCACCAGTTATGACAGAAAAACCGGGGAGCTGTTTTTT

clone_size: NA
d_call: NA
j_call: TRBJ1-3
v_call: TRBV7-6
cdr3_aa: CASSLAPSSGNTIYF
cdr3_nt: TGTGCCAGCAGCTTAGCCCCAAGCTCTGGAAACACCATATATTTT

clone_size: NA
d_call: TRBD2
j_call: TRBJ2-3
v_call: TRBV4-2
cdr3_aa: CASSQDGTSGSYTQYF
cdr3_nt: TGTGCCAGCAGCCAAGATGGGACTAGCGGGAGTTATACGCAGTATTTT

clone_size: few
d_call: NA
j_call: TRBJ2-7
v_call: TRBV7-2
cdr3_aa: CASSLVFEGPTHYEQYF
cdr3_nt: TGTGCCAGCAGCTTAGTGTTCGAGGGACCAACACACTACGAGCAGTACTTC

clone_size: NA
d_call: NA
j_call: TRBJ1-1
v_call: TRBV20-1
cdr3_aa: CSARGSRGRRTEAFF
cdr3_nt: TGCAGTGCTAGGGGGTCCAGGGGCCGGAGGACTGAAGCTTTCTTT

clone_size: few
d_call: NA
j_call: TRBJ1-1
v_call: TRBV29-1
cdr3_aa: CSVRGLRNTEAFF
cdr3_nt: TGCAGCGTCCGAGGACTGAGGAACACTGAAGCTTTCTTT

clone_size: many
d_call: TRBD2
j_call: TRBJ2-7
v_call: TRBV28
cdr3_aa: CASSPTSGLSYEQYF
cdr3_nt: TGTGCCAGCAGTCCGACTAGCGGGCTCTCCTACGAGCAGTACTTC

clone_size: NA
d_call: TRBD2
j_call: TRBJ2-1
v_call: TRBV5-1
cdr3_aa: CASSLVLAGDFEQFF
cdr3_nt: TGCGCCAGCAGCTTGGTTCTAGCGGGGGATTTTGAGCAGTTCTTC

clone_size: NA
d_call: TRBD2
j_call: TRBJ2-3
v_call: TRBV20-1
cdr3_aa: CSARDDSGTRTDTQYF
cdr3_nt: TGCAGTGCTAGAGACGATAGCGGGACCCGCACAGATACGCAGTATTTT

clone_size: NA
d_call: NA
j_call: TRBJ2-7
v_call: TRBV29-1
cdr3_aa: CSVEESQAYEQYF
cdr3_nt: TGCAGCGTTGAAGAATCGCAGGCCTACGAGCAGTACTTC

clone_size: NA
d_call: TRBD2
j_call: TRBJ2-1
v_call: TRBV11-3
cdr3_aa: CASSPGRWRDNEQFF
cdr3_nt: TGTGCCAGCAGCCCCGGGAGGTGGAGGGACAATGAGCAGTTCTTC

clone_size: few
d_call: NA
j_call: TRBJ2-4
v_call: TRBV3-1
cdr3_aa: CASSRVKNIQYF
cdr3_nt: TGTGCCAGCAGCCGGGTCAAAAACATTCAGTACTTC

clone_size: many
d_call: TRBD2
j_call: TRBJ2-1
v_call: TRBV20-1
cdr3_aa: CSALRTSGYNEQFF
cdr3_nt: TGCAGTGCTTTGAGGACTAGCGGGTACAATGAGCAGTTCTTC

clone_size: NA
d_call: NA
j_call: TRBJ2-7
v_call: TRBV20-1
cdr3_aa: CSARGSAGRYNEQYF
cdr3_nt: TGCAGTGCTAGAGGATCGGCGGGAAGATACAATGAGCAGTACTTC

clone_size: NA
d_call: NA
j_call: TRBJ2-2
v_call: TRBV5-1
cdr3_aa: CASSLRGSTTGELFF
cdr3_nt: TGCGCCAGCAGCTTGAGAGGGAGTACCACCGGGGAGCTGTTTTTT

clone_size: NA
d_call: TRBD2
j_call: TRBJ2-1
v_call: TRBV6-5
cdr3_aa: CASSPSAGGYNEQFF
cdr3_nt: TGTGCCAGCAGCCCGTCGGCGGGGGGGTACAATGAGCAGTTCTTC

clone_size: NA
d_call: TRBD1
j_call: TRBJ1-2
v_call: TRBV29-1
cdr3_aa: CSVERQGEGYTF
cdr3_nt: TGCAGCGTTGAACGACAGGGGGAAGGCTACACCTTC

clone_size: NA
d_call: NA
j_call: TRBJ1-6
v_call: TRBV20-1
cdr3_aa: CSSGVGVGDSPLHF
cdr3_nt: TGCAGTTCAGGGGTTGGGGTGGGAGATTCACCCCTCCACTTT

clone_size: NA
d_call: NA
j_call: TRBJ2-2
v_call: TRBV7-9
cdr3_aa: CASSSTRTGELFF
cdr3_nt: TGTGCCAGCAGCTCGACACGTACCGGGGAGCTGTTTTTT

clone_size: NA
d_call: NA
j_call: TRBJ2-3
v_call: TRBV21-1
cdr3_aa: CASSISGTSGGLVTDTQYF
cdr3_nt: TGTGCCAGCAGCATATCCGGGACTAGCGGGGGCCTCGTCACAGATACGCAGTATTTT

clone_size: NA
d_call: TRBD1
j_call: TRBJ2-2
v_call: TRBV4-1
cdr3_aa: CASSQDPGQGKNTGELFF
cdr3_nt: TGCGCCAGCAGCCAAGACCCGGGACAGGGAAAGAACACCGGGGAGCTGTTTTTT

clone_size: few
d_call: NA
j_call: TRBJ2-5
v_call: TRBV7-7
cdr3_aa: CASSPGQRVHRETQYF
cdr3_nt: TGTGCTAGCAGCCCCGGACAGAGGGTCCATCGAGAGACCCAGTACTTC

clone_size: NA
d_call: TRBD2
j_call: TRBJ2-1
v_call: TRBV14
cdr3_aa: CASSPGLAVPSYNEQFF
cdr3_nt: TGTGCCAGCAGCCCCGGACTAGCGGTGCCCTCCTACAATGAGCAGTTCTTC

clone_size: NA
d_call: TRBD2
j_call: TRBJ2-1
v_call: TRBV29-1
cdr3_aa: CSVSSGLAGTYYNEQFF
cdr3_nt: TGCAGCGTTTCATCGGGACTAGCGGGAACTTACTACAATGAGCAGTTCTTC

clone_size: NA
d_call: NA
j_call: TRBJ2-7
v_call: TRBV6-1
cdr3_aa: CASSGEDGQADEQYF
cdr3_nt: TGTGCCAGCAGTGGGGAAGACGGCCAAGCGGACGAGCAGTACTTC

clone_size: few
d_call: TRBD2
j_call: TRBJ2-7
v_call: TRBV7-2
cdr3_aa: CASSFTSGGAYEQYF
cdr3_nt: TGTGCCAGCAGCTTTACTAGCGGGGGGGCCTACGAGCAGTACTTC

clone_size: NA
d_call: NA
j_call: TRBJ2-3
v_call: TRBV20-1
cdr3_aa: CSALDGGTDTQYF
cdr3_nt: TGCAGTGCCTTGGACGGAGGCACAGATACGCAGTATTTT

clone_size: NA
d_call: NA
j_call: TRBJ2-1
v_call: TRBV7-9
cdr3_aa: CASSARWAGEQFF
cdr3_nt: TGTGCCAGCAGCGCGAGGTGGGCCGGTGAGCAGTTCTTC

clone_size: NA
d_call: TRBD1
j_call: TRBJ2-7
v_call: TRBV27
cdr3_aa: CASSLGPGQGDYEQYF
cdr3_nt: TGTGCCAGCAGTTTAGGTCCGGGACAGGGCGACTACGAGCAGTACTTC

clone_size: NA
d_call: NA
j_call: TRBJ2-3
v_call: TRBV27
cdr3_aa: CASSLGSGGTPDTQYF
cdr3_nt: TGTGCCAGCAGTTTAGGAAGCGGAGGGACCCCAGATACGCAGTATTTT

clone_size: once
d_call: NA
j_call: TRBJ2-2
v_call: TRBV7-2
cdr3_aa: CASSLSVTQGNTGELFF
cdr3_nt: TGTGCCAGCAGCTTAAGCGTTACACAGGGGAACACCGGGGAGCTGTTTTTT

clone_size: NA
d_call: NA
j_call: TRBJ2-7
v_call: TRBV29-1
cdr3_aa: CSVEDEPKRNYNEQYF
cdr3_nt: TGCAGCGTTGAAGATGAGCCAAAGCGGAACTACAATGAGCAGTACTTC

clone_size: few
d_call: TRBD2
j_call: TRBJ2-7
v_call: TRBV18
cdr3_aa: CASSRDLAGTYEQYF
cdr3_nt: TGTGCCAGCTCACGAGATTTAGCGGGAACCTACGAGCAGTACTTC

clone_size: NA
d_call: TRBD2
j_call: TRBJ2-3
v_call: TRBV4-3
cdr3_aa: CASSQDPAGALADTQYF
cdr3_nt: TGCGCCAGCAGCCAAGATCCAGCGGGGGCCTTAGCAGATACGCAGTATTTT

clone_size: NA
d_call: NA
j_call: TRBJ1-1
v_call: TRBV10-3
cdr3_aa: CAIRGLGNTEAFF
cdr3_nt: TGTGCCATCCGGGGCTTGGGAAACACTGAAGCTTTCTTT

clone_size: NA
d_call: NA
j_call: TRBJ2-1
v_call: TRBV7-8
cdr3_aa: CASSALGPYNEQFF
cdr3_nt: TGTGCCAGCAGCGCCCTGGGACCGTACAATGAGCAGTTCTTC

clone_size: few
d_call: TRBD2
j_call: TRBJ2-3
v_call: TRBV7-9
cdr3_aa: CASSLALGGNGDTQYF
cdr3_nt: TGTGCCAGCAGCTTAGCGCTCGGGGGGAATGGGGATACGCAGTATTTT

clone_size: NA
d_call: NA
j_call: TRBJ1-5
v_call: TRBV28
cdr3_aa: CASSLRGWGHQPQHF
cdr3_nt: TGTGCCAGCAGTTTACGAGGGTGGGGACATCAGCCCCAGCATTTT

clone_size: NA
d_call: NA
j_call: TRBJ2-7
v_call: TRBV5-1
cdr3_aa: CASSGNPGLYEQYF
cdr3_nt: TGCGCCAGCAGCGGGAACCCGGGACTCTACGAGCAGTACTTC

clone_size: NA
d_call: TRBD1
j_call: TRBJ1-1
v_call: TRBV27
cdr3_aa: CASSRGTGGLDTEAFF
cdr3_nt: TGTGCCAGCAGTAGAGGGACAGGGGGCTTGGACACTGAAGCTTTCTTT

clone_size: NA
d_call: NA
j_call: TRBJ1-6
v_call: TRBV4-3
cdr3_aa: CASSQGERNYNSPLHF
cdr3_nt: TGCGCCAGCAGCCAAGGAGAAAGGAATTATAATTCACCCCTCCACTTT

clone_size: few
d_call: TRBD2
j_call: TRBJ2-3
v_call: TRBV20-1
cdr3_aa: CSARSGRQDTQYF
cdr3_nt: TGCAGTGCTAGAAGCGGGAGGCAAGATACGCAGTATTTT